A single sample gave rise to the 3 T cell receptor beta chains below, sequenced in a study of blood T cell repertoires in COVID-19. Measured with immunoSEQ multiplex PCR; TCRdb has only the in-frame clones, and not every one. The sample has some 70,000 clones, around 80% seen once. The source material was peripheral blood. These TCRs come from a human donor in a cohort sampled during active COVID-19.

This clone appeared a few times. The gene calls are TRBV5-6 and TRBJ2-7, with D possibly being TRBD1 (6 bases). Trimming left V 2 bases short and J 1 base short, with 7 bases between. Germline values: CDR1 SGHDT, CDR2 YYEEEE. The CDR3 totals 13 residues. The CDR3, as DNA: TGTGCCAGCAGCTTTACAGGGTCCTACGAGCAGTACGTC. Residues: CASSFTGSYEQYV.

This chain joins TRBV5-6 and TRBJ2-2; the D is unclear. This CDR3 is 14 amino acids long. Trimming stripped 2 bases from V and 1 base from J, with 6 bases between. Germline-derived CDR1 and CDR2 are SGHDT and YYEEEE. As DNA, the CDR3 is TGTGCCAGCAGCTTAGGAGAGAACACCGGGGAGCTGTTTTTT. Translation: CASSLGENTGELFF.

This chain connects TRBV7-9 to TRBJ1-2; the D is unclear. V was pared by 4 bases and J by 4 bases, with 13 bases between. The germline V gene encodes CDR1 SEHNR and CDR2 FQNEAQ (reference sequence). The CDR3 consists of 14 residues. The CDR3, as DNA: TGTGCCAGCAGCTCATCACAGACTAGCTATGGCTACACCTTC. Translating gives CASSSSQTSYGYTF. The entire variable domain, with the rest obtained from reference TRBV7-9 and TRBJ1-2, is as follows: DTGVSQNPRHKITKRGQNVTFRCDPISEHNRLYWYRQTLGQGPEFLTYFQNEAQLEKSRLLSDRFSAERPKGSFSTLEIQRTEQGDSAMYLCASSSSQTSYGYTFGSGTRLTVV.